This T cell receptor (beta chain) comes out of a study of T-cell reconstitution after alpha-beta-depleted transplantation in children. The authors prepared the TCRbeta library with unique molecular identifiers. TCRdb recomputed calls from the PCR reads with MiXCR, one row per CDR3 protein. The sample yields 450,000 to 600,000 distinct CDR3 sequences, about an eighth seen once. The CDR3 has 13 amino acids. Germline assignment: CDR1 MDHEN and CDR2 SYDVKM. Between the trimmed V and J ends, which lost 6 bases and 9 bases, there was a span of 14 bases. This specimen consisted of PBMCs, mostly from graft donor cells, obtained 360 days after TCRalphabeta/CD19-depleted stem cell transplant. The chain couples TRBV28 to TRBJ2-2; D is possibly TRBD1 (5 bases). This receptor was obtained from a male patient between 10 and 17 years old who had a stem cell transplant for acute myeloid leukemia, so the T cells may come from the graft donor. The CDR3 DNA reads as TGTGCCAGCAGCCTCGTGGGGCGCCGGGAGCTGTTTTTT. Protein: CASSLVGRRELFF.